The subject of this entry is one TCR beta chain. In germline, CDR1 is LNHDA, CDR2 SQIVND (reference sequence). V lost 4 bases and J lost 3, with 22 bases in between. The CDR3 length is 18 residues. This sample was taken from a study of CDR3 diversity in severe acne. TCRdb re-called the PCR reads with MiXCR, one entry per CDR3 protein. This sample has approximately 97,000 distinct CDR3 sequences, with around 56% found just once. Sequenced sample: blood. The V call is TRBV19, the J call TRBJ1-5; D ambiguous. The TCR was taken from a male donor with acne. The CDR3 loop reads CASSTTNFYAQNNQPQHF. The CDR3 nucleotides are TGTGCCAGTAGTACTACCAACTTTTATGCGCAGAACAATCAGCCCCAGCATTTT.